The 29 T cell receptor beta chains below all came from one sample that was sequenced in a study of blood T cell repertoires in COVID-19. TCRdb's copy holds only in-frame clones and misses some; the assay was immunoSEQ multiplex PCR. The sample has 180,000 or so clones, roughly nine tenths seen once; the top ten hold about 1.2%. Input material: PBMCs or T cells enriched from blood (not recorded which). The receptors were gathered from a human donor with acute COVID-19. The donor label of this sample is uncertain.

The CDR3 DNA sequence: TGTGCCACCAGTGAGGGCCCAAATGAAAAACTGTTTTTT. Translated: CATSEGPNEKLFF. This sequence joins TRBV24-1 and TRBJ1-4; D ambiguous. This CDR3 comprises 13 residues. V was trimmed by 4 bases and J by 5 bases, leaving 7 bases between them. Germline V gene lookup returns CDR1 KGHDR and CDR2 SFDVKD.

The chain couples TRBV4-3 to TRBJ2-7, with D possibly matching TRBD1 (6 bases). Germline V gene data show CDR1 as LGHNA and CDR2 as YSLEER. The germline V and J ends were trimmed by 3 bases and 6 bases, with 12 bases remaining between them. The CDR3 has 13 amino acids. CDR3 in amino acids: CASSHGGIGEQYF. DNA of the CDR3: TGCGCCAGCAGCCATGGGGGCATCGGCGAGCAGTACTTC.

This sequence joins TRBV6-4 and TRBJ2-7, with D maybe TRBD2 (5 bases). Per the germline V gene, CDR1 is MRHNA and CDR2 is SNTAGT. CDR3 size: 15 residues. Trimming pared 8 bases from V and 3 bases from J, leaving 20 bases between. The CDR3 region is CASPTGSLGDYEQYF. CDR3 DNA sequence: TGTGCCAGCCCAACCGGGTCCCTCGGGGACTACGAGCAGTACTTC.

The chain recombines TRBV3-1 (or the pseudogene TRBV3-2) with TRBJ1-4; 7 positions agree with TRBD1. Germline CDR1 reads LGHDT; CDR2 reads YNNKEL (reference sequence). V trimming: 9 bases; J trimming: 0 bases; junction bases outside the gene matches: 1. The CDR3 extends over 13 amino acids. Here the CDR3 DNA reads TGTGCCAGTGGGACAGCAACTAATGAAAAACTGTTTTTT. The encoded protein is CASGTATNEKLFF.

The rearrangement uses TRBV7-9 and TRBJ2-1; 9 nucleotides line up with TRBD2. V lost 0 bases and J lost 1; bases outside the gene matches: 4. CDR3 size: 17 residues. The germline V gene encodes CDR1 SEHNR and CDR2 FQNEAQ (reference sequence). CDR3 bases: TGTGCCAGCAGCTTAGCGGCTAGCGGGGTATCCTACAATGAGCAGTTCTTC. It encodes CASSLAASGVSYNEQFF.

The chain employs TRBV5-6 and TRBJ2-2; TRBD2 might be the D (5 bases). CDR1 is SGHDT and CDR2 is YYEEEE in the germline V gene. CDR3 length: 15 residues. The V end lost 3 bases, the J end lost 6 bases, and 15 bases lay between the germline ends. The CDR3 sequence: CASSSDSPKAGELFF. In nucleotides, the CDR3 is TGTGCCAGCAGCTCGGACTCTCCGAAGGCCGGGGAGCTGTTTTTT.

CDR3 DNA sequence: TGTGCCAGCTCACCCAAAGCGGCGGGTTCCTACGAGCAGTACTTC. The encoded protein is CASSPKAAGSYEQYF. The chain combines TRBV18 with TRBJ2-7, with a possible D match to TRBD2 (5 bases). This CDR3 is 15 amino acids long. The V gene lost 3 bases and the J gene lost 1 base, with 13 bases spanning the gap. Germline CDR1 is KGHSH and CDR2 is LQKENI.

The chain uses TRBV4-2 and TRBJ2-5; TRBD2 matches at 10 bases. The CDR3 consists of 15 residues. The V segment lost 4 bases and the J segment 3 bases; nucleotides outside the gene matches: 5. Germline values: CDR1 LGHNA, CDR2 YNFKEQ. This CDR3 is CASSPLTSGEETQYF. CDR3 bases: TGTGCCAGCAGCCCGCTTACTAGCGGGGAAGAGACCCAGTACTTC.

This clone was counted a few times. This sequence joins TRBV5-5 and TRBJ2-7; 7 positions agree with TRBD1. CDR3 length equals 13 residues. Germline values: CDR1 SGHKS, CDR2 YYEKEE (reference sequence). Losses at the gene ends were 1 base for V and 3 bases for J; bases not matched to a gene: 1. The CDR3 spells CASSLRGRYEQYF. The DNA of the CDR3 is TGTGCCAGCAGCTTGAGGGGGCGCTACGAGCAGTACTTC.

V gene TRBV19 combines with J gene TRBJ1-3; weak D call: TRBD1 (5 bases). Germline V lookup: CDR1 LNHDA, CDR2 SQIVND (reference sequence). The CDR3 is 15 residues long. Trimming took 3 bases from V and 3 from J, leaving 12 bases between them. The CDR3 DNA is TGTGCCAGTAGTATGGAGGGGCTAGGTGGAAACACCATATATTTT. This gives the protein CASSMEGLGGNTIYF.

This clone was detected ten times or more. The rearrangement uses TRBV2 and TRBJ2-2, with 8 nucleotides matching TRBD1. After removal of 7 bases from V and 5 bases from J, the junction contained 15 bases not matched to a gene. Germline V lookup: CDR1 SNHLY, CDR2 FYNNEI. The CDR3 loop spans 17 amino acids. The DNA for the CDR3 is TGTGCCAGCAAGGACAGGGATCGTCCTAGACGAACCGGGGAGCTGTTTTTT. This codes for CASKDRDRPRRTGELFF.

In the case of this clone: The junction shows a germline mismatch at one end, possibly a read error. The chain combines TRBV5-4 with TRBJ2-5; 12 bases line up with TRBD2. Germline CDR1 reads SGHNT; CDR2 reads YYREEE (reference sequence). This CDR3 is built from 14 residues. CDR3 loop: CASTSGGHQETQYF. The CDR3 DNA is TGTGCCAGTACTAGCGGGGGGCACCAGGAGACCCAGTACTTC.

The chain has TRBV5-1 and TRBJ1-2; 7 bases match TRBD1. V was clipped by 4 bases and J by 5 bases; unmatched bases: 5. Germline V CDR1 and CDR2: SGHRS, YFSETQ. The CDR3 is 13 amino acids. The CDR3 protein is CASSLDRVYGYTF. CDR3 DNA sequence: TGCGCCAGCAGCCTCGACAGGGTGTATGGCTACACCTTC.

This chain uses TRBV7-3 with TRBJ2-7; TRBD2 matches 12 bases. The CDR3 totals 15 residues. Germline CDR1 reads SGHTA; CDR2 reads FQGTGA. The V and J ends lost 0 bases and 4 bases, in that order; junction bases with no gene match: 1. This chain's CDR3 is CASSLTGLAGYEQYF. As DNA, the CDR3 is TGTGCCAGCAGCTTAACCGGACTAGCGGGGTACGAGCAGTACTTC.

The genes are TRBV7-9 and TRBJ2-3; TRBD2 agrees at 9 bases. The CDR3 has 15 amino acids. After removal of 4 bases from V and 4 bases from J, the junction contained 6 bases not matched to a gene. Germline lookup yields CDR1 SEHNR and CDR2 FQNEAQ (reference sequence). The CDR3 loop reads CASSSFSGGADTQYF. CDR3 bases: TGTGCCAGCAGCTCCTTTAGCGGGGGTGCAGATACGCAGTATTTT.

The gene calls are TRBV7-2 and TRBJ1-5, with D perhaps matching TRBD1 (6 bases). Germline CDR1 and CDR2: SGHTA and FQGNSA. V lost 2 bases and J 9 bases, leaving 14 bases between the germline ends. This CDR3 has 14 residues. In DNA form, the CDR3 reads TGTGCCAGCAGCTTACAGGGGCCCCCTAGGCCCCAGCATTTT. It yields the protein CASSLQGPPRPQHF.

This sequence joins TRBV12-3 or TRBV12-4 and TRBJ2-7; 7 nucleotides line up with TRBD1. V was pared by 7 bases and J by 2 bases, with 5 bases of the junction left unmatched. The CDR3 loop spans 13 amino acids. The CDR3 loop reads CASTVDRAYEQYF. The CDR3 coding sequence is TGTGCCAGCACCGTAGACAGGGCCTACGAGCAGTACTTC.

A remark on this clone: Distinct nucleotide sequences in the sample also encode this CDR3. The V call is TRBV10-3, the J call TRBJ2-5; 7 bases match TRBD1. There are 12 residues in the CDR3. Germline V gene sequence: CDR1 ENHRY, CDR2 SYGVKD. With 8 bases clipped from V and 2 bases from J, the junction kept 2 bases outside the gene matches. This chain's CDR3 is CAIRDSQETQYF. Here the CDR3 DNA reads TGTGCCATCCGGGACAGTCAAGAGACCCAGTACTTC.

The rearrangement joins TRBV19 to TRBJ1-2; a possible D gene is TRBD1 (6 bases). Trimming took 0 bases from V and 2 from J, leaving 16 bases between them. The CDR3 spans 17 residues. The germline V gene has CDR1 LNHDA and CDR2 SQIVND (reference sequence). For the CDR3, the DNA is TGTGCCAGTAGTATAGATCCGGCAGGGGATTGGAACTATGGCTACACCTTC. Translated: CASSIDPAGDWNYGYTF. Full variable domain (missing parts from reference TRBV19 and TRBJ1-2): DGGITQSPKYLFRKEGQNVTLSCEQNLNHDAMYWYRQDPGQGLRLIYYSQIVNDFQKGDIAEGYSVSREKKESFPLTVTSAQKNPTAFYLCASSIDPAGDWNYGYTFGSGTRLTVV.

The chain is built from TRBV7-2 and TRBJ2-3; 8 nucleotides align to TRBD2. The germline V gene has CDR1 SGHTA and CDR2 FQGNSA. V shed 5 bases, J shed 3 bases, and the junction held 10 bases outside the gene matches. The CDR3 is 16 residues long. As DNA, the CDR3 is TGTGCCAGCAGCCTTACGGGCGGGGGGCGTACAGATACGCAGTATTTT. This translates into CASSLTGGGRTDTQYF.

This chain connects TRBV12-3 or TRBV12-4 to TRBJ1-4; D gene uncertain. V was shortened by 8 bases and J by 7 bases, with 14 bases between the two germline ends. CDR3 length equals 13 residues. This CDR3 is CASHRRDGEKLFF. CDR3 nucleotides: TGTGCCAGCCACCGGCGGGATGGTGAAAAACTGTTTTTT.

Only a few counts were recorded for this clone. The chain uses TRBV5-6 and TRBJ2-7, with TRBD1 matching over 7 bases. CDR3 size: 14 residues. V shed 5 bases and J 3 bases; nucleotides not matched to a gene: 8. CDR1 and CDR2 (germline): SGHDT, YYEEEE. This CDR3 reads CASSSRTGRYEQYF. For the CDR3, the DNA is TGTGCCAGCAGTTCGAGGACAGGCCGCTACGAGCAGTACTTC.

The rearrangement uses TRBV27 and TRBJ1-2; possibly TRBD1 for D (5 bases). Germline CDR1 is MNHEY and CDR2 is SMNVEV (reference sequence). CDR3 size: 14 residues. Trimming removed 3 bases at V and 3 bases at J, with 11 bases between. CDR3: CASSLQGSDYGYTF. As DNA, the CDR3 is TGTGCCAGCAGTTTGCAGGGTTCTGACTATGGCTACACCTTC.

This clone has just one count. V is TRBV6-5 and J is TRBJ1-2, with D possibly TRBD1 on 6 matching bases. V shed 2 bases and J shed 8 bases, with 12 bases lying between them. Germline V CDR1 and CDR2: MNHEY, SVGAGI. The CDR3 totals 13 residues. CDR3 protein: CASSYVQGAGYTF. CDR3 nucleotides: TGTGCCAGCAGTTACGTACAGGGAGCAGGCTACACCTTC.

The genes are TRBV5-4 and TRBJ2-5; the match to TRBD1 covers 8 bases. CDR1 and CDR2 from the germline V gene are SGHNT and YYREEE (reference sequence). Losses at the gene ends were 3 bases for V and 4 bases for J; bases not matched to a gene: 14. CDR3 length: 17 amino acids. The CDR3 DNA follows: TGTGCCAGCAGCTCAGCCCTCACAGGGGGGTATGGAGAGACCCAGTACTTC. Amino acid sequence: CASSSALTGGYGETQYF.

The chain joins TRBV6-5 to TRBJ2-5; D is uncertain. There are 15 residues in the CDR3. V was clipped by 0 bases and J by 2 bases, with 10 bases between them. From germline, CDR1 is MNHEY and CDR2 SVGAGI. In nucleotides, the CDR3 is TGTGCCAGCAGTTACTCTCCGAGCCCTCAAGAGACCCAGTACTTC. This codes for CASSYSPSPQETQYF.

The genes are TRBV11-1 and TRBJ2-7; 8 bases are a match to TRBD1. The CDR3 runs to 15 residues. CDR1 and CDR2 from the germline V gene are SGHAT and FQDESV (reference sequence). Losses at the gene ends were 2 bases for V and 5 bases for J; bases not matched to a gene: 8. The DNA for the CDR3 is TGTGCCAGCAGCTTATCCCCGGACAGGGTTGACGAGCAGTACTTC. Protein product: CASSLSPDRVDEQYF. Complete variable domain (other parts from reference TRBV11-1 and TRBJ2-7): EAEVAQSPRYKITEKSQAVAFWCDPISGHATLYWYRQILGQGPELLVQFQDESVVDDSQLPKDRFSAERLKGVDSTLKIQPAELGDSAMYLCASSLSPDRVDEQYFGPGTRLTVT.

This clone turned up a few times. The chain joins TRBV7-8 to TRBJ1-2, with 11 nucleotides matching TRBD1. CDR1 is SGHVS and CDR2 is FQNEAQ in the germline V gene. The CDR3 sequence is 19 residues long. The ends lost 4 bases at V and 4 bases at J; junction bases unmatched: 17. The CDR3 sequence is CASSSRGKPGQGEVYGYTF. CDR3 sequence (DNA): TGTGCCAGCAGCTCGAGGGGGAAACCGGGACAGGGGGAAGTCTATGGCTACACCTTC.

This clone was seen a handful of times. This chain joins TRBV13 and TRBJ2-1; 10 bases are shared with TRBD2. Germline lookup yields CDR1 PRHDT and CDR2 FYEKMQ (reference sequence). V shed 3 bases, J shed 8 bases, and the junction held 10 bases outside the gene matches. The CDR3 covers 16 residues. CDR3: CASSFKVAGGVYEQFF. The DNA of the CDR3 is TGTGCCAGCAGCTTTAAAGTAGCGGGGGGCGTCTATGAGCAGTTCTTC.